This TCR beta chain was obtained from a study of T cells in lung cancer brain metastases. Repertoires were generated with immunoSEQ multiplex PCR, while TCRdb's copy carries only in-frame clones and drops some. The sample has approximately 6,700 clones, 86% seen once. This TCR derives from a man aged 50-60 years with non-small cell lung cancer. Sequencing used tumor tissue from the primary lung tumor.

This chain's CDR3 is CASSLVGGGAGETQYF. As DNA, the CDR3 is TGTGCCAGCAGCTTGGTTGGCGGGGGGGCAGGTGAGACCCAGTACTTC. The chain employs TRBV5-4 and TRBJ2-5; TRBD2 aligns across 9 bases. V trimming: 0 bases; J trimming: 5 bases; junction bases outside the gene matches: 8. The CDR3 runs 16 residues. Germline CDR1 reads SGHNT; CDR2 reads YYREEE (reference sequence).